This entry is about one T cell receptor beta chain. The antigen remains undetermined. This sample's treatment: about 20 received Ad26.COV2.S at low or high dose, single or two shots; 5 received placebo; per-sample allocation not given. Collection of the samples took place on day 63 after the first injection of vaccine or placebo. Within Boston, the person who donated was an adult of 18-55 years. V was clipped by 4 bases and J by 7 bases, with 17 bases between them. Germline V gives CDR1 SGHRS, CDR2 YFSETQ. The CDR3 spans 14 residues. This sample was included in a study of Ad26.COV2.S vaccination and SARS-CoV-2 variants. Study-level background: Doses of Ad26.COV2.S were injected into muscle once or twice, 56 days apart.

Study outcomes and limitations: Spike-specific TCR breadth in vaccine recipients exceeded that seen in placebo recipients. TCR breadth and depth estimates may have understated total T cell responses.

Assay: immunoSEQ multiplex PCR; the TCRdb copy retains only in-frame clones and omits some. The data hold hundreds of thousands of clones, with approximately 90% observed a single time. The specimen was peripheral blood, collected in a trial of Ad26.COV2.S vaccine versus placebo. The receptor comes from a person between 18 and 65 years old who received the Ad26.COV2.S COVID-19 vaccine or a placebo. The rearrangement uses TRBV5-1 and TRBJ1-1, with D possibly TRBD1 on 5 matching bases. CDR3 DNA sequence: TGCGCCAGCAGCGCAGCAACAGGACGGCATGAAGCTTTCTTT. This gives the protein CASSAATGRHEAFF.